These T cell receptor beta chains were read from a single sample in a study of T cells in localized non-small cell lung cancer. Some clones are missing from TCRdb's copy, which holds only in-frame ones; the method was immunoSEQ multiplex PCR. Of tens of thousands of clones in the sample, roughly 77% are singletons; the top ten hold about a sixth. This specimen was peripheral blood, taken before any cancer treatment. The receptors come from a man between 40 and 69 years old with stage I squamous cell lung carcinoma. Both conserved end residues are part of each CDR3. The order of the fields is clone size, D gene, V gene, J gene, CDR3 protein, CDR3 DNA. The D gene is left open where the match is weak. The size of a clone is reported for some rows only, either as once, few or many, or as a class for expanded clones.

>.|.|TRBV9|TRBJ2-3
CASSVGTTSTDTQYF
TGTGCCAGCAGCGTAGGGACAACTAGCACAGATACGCAGTATTTT
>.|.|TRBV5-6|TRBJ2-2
CASSPTVIPGELFF
TGTGCCAGCAGCCCAACAGTTATCCCCGGGGAGCTGTTTTTT
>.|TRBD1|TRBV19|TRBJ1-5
CASSQGVGNQPQHF
TGTGCCAGTTCCCAGGGGGTCGGCAATCAGCCCCAGCATTTT
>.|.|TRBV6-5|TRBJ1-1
CASRWNTEAFF
TGTGCCAGCAGGTGGAACACTGAAGCTTTCTTT
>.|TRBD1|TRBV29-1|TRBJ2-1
CSVELGQGAGDEQFF
TGCAGCGTTGAATTAGGACAGGGGGCAGGGGATGAGCAGTTCTTC
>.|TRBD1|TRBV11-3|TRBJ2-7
CASSLGGTGIGEQYF
TGTGCCAGCAGCTTAGGAGGGACAGGGATCGGCGAGCAGTACTTC
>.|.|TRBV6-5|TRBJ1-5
CASREGSNQPQHF
TGTGCCAGCAGGGAAGGAAGCAATCAGCCCCAGCATTTT
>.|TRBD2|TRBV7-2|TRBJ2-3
CASSFGGSADTQYF
TGTGCCAGCAGCTTCGGGGGGTCTGCAGATACGCAGTATTTT
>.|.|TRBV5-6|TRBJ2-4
CASSQPSRAKNIQYF
TGTGCCAGCAGCCAGCCTTCGAGGGCCAAAAACATTCAGTACTTC
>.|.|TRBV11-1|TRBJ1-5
CASSFDGGGNQPQHF
TGTGCCAGCAGCTTCGATGGGGGCGGCAATCAGCCCCAGCATTTT
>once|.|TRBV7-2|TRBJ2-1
CASSLDINEQFF
TGTGCCAGCAGCTTAGACATCAATGAGCAGTTCTTC
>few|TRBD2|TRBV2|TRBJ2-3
CASSWLAGETDTQYF
TGTGCCAGCAGTTGGCTGGCGGGGGAGACAGATACGCAGTATTTT
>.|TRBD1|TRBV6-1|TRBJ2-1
CASSARDRGSYNEQFF
TGTGCCAGCAGTGCGAGAGACAGGGGCTCCTACAATGAGCAGTTCTTC
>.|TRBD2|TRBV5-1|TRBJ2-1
CASSLGTSSYNEQFF
TGCGCCAGCAGCTTGGGGACTAGCTCCTACAATGAGCAGTTCTTC
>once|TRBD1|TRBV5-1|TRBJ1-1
CASSLRRTGMNTEAFF
TGCGCCAGCAGCCTCCGCCGGACAGGGATGAACACTGAAGCTTTCTTT
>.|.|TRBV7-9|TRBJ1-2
CASSLGGFTANYGYTF
TGTGCCAGCAGCTTAGGGGGGTTCACAGCTAACTATGGCTACACCTTC
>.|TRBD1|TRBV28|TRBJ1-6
CASTGQAGNSPLHF
TGTGCCAGCACCGGACAGGCCGGTAATTCACCCCTCCACTTT
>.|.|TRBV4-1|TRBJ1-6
CASSQGSGLGALHF
TGCGCCAGCAGCCAAGGAAGCGGCTTGGGGGCCCTCCACTTT
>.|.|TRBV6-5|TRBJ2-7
CASSSQGGYEQYF
TGTGCCAGCAGTTCCCAGGGGGGGTACGAGCAGTACTTC
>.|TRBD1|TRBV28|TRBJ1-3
CASSARDRGLNTIYF
TGTGCCAGCAGTGCCCGGGACAGGGGGCTGAACACCATATATTTT
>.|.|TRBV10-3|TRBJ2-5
CAISGDLKLPGQETQYF
TGTGCCATCAGTGGGGACCTTAAACTCCCCGGCCAAGAGACCCAGTACTTC
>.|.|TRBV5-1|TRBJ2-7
CASRSPGSSYEQYF
TGCGCCAGCAGGAGTCCGGGTAGCTCCTACGAGCAGTACTTC
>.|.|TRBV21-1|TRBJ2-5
CARVGTVQETQYF
TGTGCCAGAGTTGGGACAGTCCAAGAGACCCAGTACTTC
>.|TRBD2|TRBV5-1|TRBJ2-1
CASSLGTSGSSYNEQFF
TGCGCCAGCAGCTTGGGGACTAGCGGGAGCTCCTACAATGAGCAGTTCTTC
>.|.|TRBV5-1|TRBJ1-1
CASSVNGALNTEAFF
TGCGCCAGCAGCGTAAATGGAGCCCTGAACACTGAAGCTTTCTTT
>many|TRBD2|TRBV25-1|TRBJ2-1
CASSDGTSGGRKGHEQFF
TGTGCCAGCAGTGATGGGACTAGCGGGGGGCGAAAGGGCCATGAGCAGTTCTTC
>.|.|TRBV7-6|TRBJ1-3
CASYGPGARNTIYF
TGTGCCAGCTACGGCCCGGGCGCTCGCAACACCATATATTTT
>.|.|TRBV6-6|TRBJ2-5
CASSYSATPGGETQYF
TGTGCCAGCAGTTACTCGGCGACCCCCGGAGGAGAGACCCAGTACTTC
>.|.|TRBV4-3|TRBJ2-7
CASSQDRTHEQYF
TGCGCCAGCAGCCAGGATAGGACCCACGAGCAGTACTTC
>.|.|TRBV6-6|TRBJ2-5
CASSYFGVQETQYF
TGTGCCAGCAGTTACTTTGGGGTCCAAGAGACCCAGTACTTC
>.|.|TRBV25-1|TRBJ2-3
CASSEPPGVVYF
TGTGCCAGCAGTGAACCGCCGGGGGTGGTGTATTTT
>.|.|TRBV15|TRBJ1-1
CATSRQGGAFF
TGTGCCACCAGCAGACAGGGTGGGGCTTTCTTT
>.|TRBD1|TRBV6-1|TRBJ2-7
CATIRDRLIYEQYF
TGTGCAACAATCCGGGACAGACTTATCTACGAGCAGTACTTC
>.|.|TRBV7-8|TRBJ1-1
CASSLRPGVNTEAFF
TGTGCCAGCAGCTTAAGGCCCGGGGTGAACACTGAAGCTTTCTTT
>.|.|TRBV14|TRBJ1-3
CASSQVEGDNTIYF
TGTGCCAGCAGCCAAGTCGAGGGGGATAACACCATATATTTT
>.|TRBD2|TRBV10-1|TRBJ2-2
CASSDGAGGQAGELFF
TGCGCCAGCAGTGACGGCGCGGGGGGTCAGGCCGGGGAGCTGTTTTTT